This section outlines one T cell receptor beta chain sequence together with its context. Per the original methods: How many nucleated cells were present was estimated from reference gene primer amplification. Method: immunoSEQ multiplex PCR; TCRdb's copy keeps in-frame clones and lacks some. That table supplies the V and J calls and clone size; D and trimming were determined from the DNA. The table lists fewer than 140,000 clones, about 80% of them singletons. Trimming removed 11 bases at V and 4 bases at J, with 17 bases between. CDR1 is ENHRY, CDR2 SYGVKD, per germline. CDR3 length: 13 amino acids. The data are from a study of blood T cell repertoires in COVID-19. Study as a whole: The study drew acute and convalescent COVID-19 samples from the United States, Italy and Spain. Sources were T cells, B-cell-depleted T cells, or PBMCs; the material itself was cDNA or gDNA.

The origin of this receptor is a woman aged 60-75 years with acute or convalescent COVID-19. V is TRBV10-3 and J is TRBJ1-1, with D perhaps matching TRBD1 (6 bases). Sequenced input: peripheral blood. CDR3 amino acids: CAAGGAIGTEAFF. CDR3 sequence (DNA): TGTGCCGCGGGGGGGGCAATAGGCACTGAAGCTTTCTTT.